Presented here are 29 T cell receptor beta chains from one specimen sequenced in a study of cytomegalovirus exposure and HLA in healthy donors. With 60 Vbeta and 13 Jbeta primers, the PCR was carried out. Measured with immunoSEQ multiplex PCR; TCRdb has only the in-frame clones, and not every one. Of approximately 130,000 clones listed, approximately 82% are singletons. The material sequenced was PBMCs. The receptors originated from a man aged 50 or older in good health and CMV-seronegative.

The chain uses TRBV6-6 and TRBJ2-7, with 8 nucleotides matching TRBD1. CDR3 size: 15 residues. Trimming at V came to 2 bases and at J to 2 bases, leaving 5 bases not matched to a gene. Germline CDR1 reads MNHNY; CDR2 reads SVGAGI (reference sequence). The CDR3 DNA follows: TGTGCCAGCAGTTACCGTGGACAGGGTCCCTACGAGCAGTACTTC. This gives the protein CASSYRGQGPYEQYF.

This clone was seen just once. The chain is built from TRBV11-2 and TRBJ1-6; 9 nucleotides agree with TRBD1. This CDR3 spans 16 amino acids. V dropped 3 bases and J dropped 7; count of bases not matched to a gene: 7. Germline V CDR1 and CDR2: SGHAT, FQNNGV. The CDR3 DNA reads as TGTGCCAGCAGCTTTGGGAACAGGGGGCGAAATTCACCCCTCCACTTT. It is translated as CASSFGNRGRNSPLHF.

The chain employs TRBV30 and TRBJ1-2, with D possibly being TRBD1 (6 bases). The germline gives CDR1 GTSNPN, CDR2 SVGIG (reference sequence). Between the trimmed V and J ends, which lost 2 bases and 4 bases, there was a span of 14 bases. The CDR3 is made up of 14 amino acids. The chain's CDR3 is CAWSSGGRGYGYTF. CDR3 coding DNA: TGTGCCTGGAGTAGCGGGGGGCGCGGCTATGGCTACACCTTC.

The chain couples TRBV13 to TRBJ1-2; D is ambiguous. The CDR3 sequence is 14 residues long. CDR1 is PRHDT, CDR2 FYEKMQ, per germline (reference sequence). Deletions cut 3 bases from V and 0 bases from J, with 8 bases between. The DNA of the CDR3 is TGTGCCAGCAGCTTGAGGCAGTCTAACTATGGCTACACCTTC. Translated, it gives CASSLRQSNYGYTF.

CDR3 protein: CASRYGQGGTKNIQYF. In nucleotides, the CDR3 is TGTGCCAGCAGGTACGGACAGGGGGGGACCAAAAACATTCAGTACTTC. The chain is built from TRBV6-5 and TRBJ2-4; the match to TRBD1 covers 10 bases. The CDR3 length is 16 residues. With 6 bases clipped from V and 2 bases from J, the junction kept 7 bases outside the gene matches. The germline CDR1 and CDR2 sequences are MNHEY and SVGAGI.

This chain connects TRBV9 to TRBJ1-6, with D unresolved. V lost 3 bases and J lost 6, with 13 bases in between. This CDR3 spans 15 amino acids. Germline assignment: CDR1 SGDLS and CDR2 YYNGEE. CDR3: CASSGSQYINSPLHF. DNA of the CDR3: TGTGCCAGCAGCGGGTCACAGTATATTAATTCACCCCTCCACTTT. The full variable domain, rest sourced from reference TRBV9 and TRBJ1-6, is DSGVTQTPKHLITATGQRVTLRCSPRSGDLSVYWYQQSLDQGLQFLIQYYNGEERAKGNILERFSAQQFPDLHSELNLSSLELGDSALYFCASSGSQYINSPLHFGNGTRLTVT.

The chain joins TRBV29-1 to TRBJ2-3; TRBD1 aligns across 9 bases. Trimming cost V 5 bases and J 6 bases; bases outside gene matches: 6. Germline V gene data show CDR1 as SQVTM and CDR2 as ANQGSEA. The CDR3 covers 13 residues. CDR3 nucleotides: TGCAGCGTTACAGGGGGCCCCACGGATACGCAGTATTTT. It specifies CSVTGGPTDTQYF.

The chain employs TRBV5-1 and TRBJ1-3; TRBD1 is a possible D gene (5 bases). The CDR3 is 14 residues long. From germline, CDR1 is SGHRS and CDR2 YFSETQ. Trimming cost V 2 bases and J 1 base, with 7 bases left between them. The CDR3 loop is CASSFTGSGNTIYF. The CDR3 nucleotides are TGCGCCAGCAGCTTTACAGGATCTGGAAACACCATATATTTT. The entire variable domain, with the rest obtained from reference TRBV5-1 and TRBJ1-3, is as follows: KAGVTQTPRYLIKTRGQQVTLSCSPISGHRSVSWYQQTPGQGLQFLFEYFSETQRNKGNFPGRFSGRQFSNSRSEMNVSTLELGDSALYLCASSFTGSGNTIYFGEGSWLTVV.

The J gene is TRBJ2-7, the V gene TRBV5-1; 7 bases agree with TRBD1. The V segment lost 4 bases and the J segment 3 bases; nucleotides outside the gene matches: 10. The length of the CDR3 is 15 residues. From germline, CDR1 is SGHRS and CDR2 YFSETQ. CDR3 nucleotides: TGCGCCAGCAGCACGTCCGGGACAGCTAACTACGAGCAGTACTTC. Amino acids: CASSTSGTANYEQYF.

The V and J genes are TRBV7-8 and TRBJ2-3; 10 bases match TRBD1. After removal of 3 bases from V and 4 bases from J, the junction contained 7 bases not matched to a gene. From germline, CDR1 is SGHVS and CDR2 FQNEAQ. The CDR3 extends over 16 amino acids. The CDR3: CASSFRTGGFADTQYF. CDR3 coding DNA: TGTGCCAGCAGCTTCCGGACAGGGGGATTTGCAGATACGCAGTATTTT.

This clone appeared a single time. The chain couples TRBV30 to TRBJ2-1; 9 bases are shared with TRBD1. Germline CDR1 is GTSNPN and CDR2 is SVGIG (reference sequence). This CDR3 region has 14 residues. Trimming cost V 1 base and J 8 bases; bases outside gene matches: 6. The CDR3 sequence is CAWSGGTGRDEQFF. CDR3 coding DNA: TGTGCCTGGAGTGGAGGGACAGGGCGGGATGAGCAGTTCTTC.

This chain links TRBV9 with TRBJ2-5, with a possible D match to TRBD2 (6 bases). This CDR3 has 14 residues. V shed 0 bases and J shed 7 bases, with 13 bases lying between them. Looked up from germline, CDR1 is SGDLS and CDR2 is YYNGEE. CDR3 in amino acids: CASSVVLAGGTQYF. The CDR3 nucleotides are TGTGCCAGCAGCGTAGTGCTCGCCGGGGGGACCCAGTACTTC.

The rearrangement uses TRBV7-9 and TRBJ2-2, with TRBD1 matching over 8 bases. The CDR3 length is 15 residues. The V and J ends lost 1 base and 6 bases, in that order; junction bases with no gene match: 4. Germline CDR1 SEHNR, CDR2 FQNEAQ (reference sequence). The CDR3 bases are TGTGCCAGCAGCTTAGTGGACAGGGTTGCCGGGGAGCTGTTTTTT. Encoded protein: CASSLVDRVAGELFF.

The CDR3 DNA sequence: TGTGCCAGCAGCTTAACAGGGGGTGGCGGCTACACCTTC. Translation: CASSLTGGGGYTF. The rearrangement joins TRBV6-5 to TRBJ1-2; TRBD1 matches at 8 bases. The length of the CDR3 is 13 residues. CDR1 and CDR2 from the germline V gene are MNHEY and SVGAGI. Trimming removed 6 bases from V and 8 bases from J; junction bases left unmatched: 8.

This chain links TRBV28 with TRBJ1-2, with 9 bases aligning to TRBD1. V was clipped by 7 bases and J by 8 bases; unmatched bases: 8. Germline V lookup: CDR1 MDHEN, CDR2 SYDVKM. The CDR3 covers 13 residues. CDR3 sequence: CASTLGQGNGYTF. CDR3 DNA: TGTGCCAGCACCCTGGGACAGGGCAACGGCTACACCTTC.

J is TRBJ1-5 and V is TRBV9; 7 nucleotides agree with TRBD1. Germline V lookup: CDR1 SGDLS, CDR2 YYNGEE. The ends lost 3 bases at V and 3 bases at J; junction bases unmatched: 3. This CDR3 has 14 amino acids. The CDR3, as DNA: TGTGCCAGCAGCGCACAGGGGACCAATCAGCCCCAGCATTTT. Translation gives CASSAQGTNQPQHF. Using reference TRBV9 and TRBJ1-5 for the parts outside the CDR3, the full variable domain is DSGVTQTPKHLITATGQRVTLRCSPRSGDLSVYWYQQSLDQGLQFLIQYYNGEERAKGNILERFSAQQFPDLHSELNLSSLELGDSALYFCASSAQGTNQPQHFGDGTRLSIL.

The J gene is TRBJ2-5, the V gene TRBV12-5; the D is unclear. Per germline, CDR1 LGHNT and CDR2 FRNRAP. The CDR3 consists of 13 residues. Trimming shortened V by 2 bases and J by 3 bases, and 7 bases separated the two germline ends. The CDR3: CASGLPLEETQYF. CDR3 DNA sequence: TGTGCTAGTGGTTTGCCCCTAGAAGAGACCCAGTACTTC.

This clone was seen only once. Sequence at one end of the junction differs from germline and may be a read error. The V gene is TRBV7-9, the J gene TRBJ1-1; no clear D. The V gene's germline CDR1 is SEHNR and CDR2 FQNEAQ (reference sequence). This CDR3 region has 13 residues. CDR3 sequence: CSSSLVVRTEAFF. The CDR3 nucleotides read TGTTCCAGCAGCTTAGTCGTGCGGACTGAAGCTTTCTTT.

The gene calls are TRBV28 and TRBJ2-1; possible D gene TRBD2, 5 bases. Germline values: CDR1 MDHEN, CDR2 SYDVKM. This CDR3 contains 18 residues. Trimming removed 6 bases from V and 4 bases from J, with 25 bases in between. The CDR3 sequence is CASSLGGAGQVIYNEQFF. DNA for the CDR3: TGTGCCAGCAGCCTTGGAGGAGCAGGCCAGGTAATTTACAATGAGCAGTTCTTC.

The V and J genes are TRBV13 and TRBJ1-1, with a tentative D call TRBD1 (6 bases). Germline V CDR1 and CDR2: PRHDT, FYEKMQ (reference sequence). V was shortened by 1 base and J by 1 base, with 22 bases between the two germline ends. This CDR3 comprises 19 residues. In nucleotides, the CDR3 is TGTGCCAGCAGCTTAGAAGCAAGGGCGGCCGGACAGCAGAACACTGAAGCTTTCTTT. Translation gives CASSLEARAAGQQNTEAFF.

The chain joins TRBV7-9 to TRBJ1-2; 8 bases are shared with TRBD1. V lost 4 bases to trimming and J lost 4 bases; unmatched junction nucleotides: 8. Germline lookup yields CDR1 SEHNR and CDR2 FQNEAQ (reference sequence). The CDR3 contains 15 residues. CDR3 in DNA: TGTGCCAGCAGCTCACGACAGGGGAGGGGCTATGGCTACACCTTC. Its translation is CASSSRQGRGYGYTF.

The rearrangement uses TRBV21-1 and TRBJ2-7; TRBD1 is the table's D call and was not checked against the DNA. TRBV21-1 is a listed pseudogene. CDR3 size: 13 residues. The CDR3 loop is CASSSWQGGEQYF. The CDR3, as DNA: TGTGCCAGCAGCTCCTGGCAGGGTGGCGAGCAGTACTTC.

This chain connects TRBV6-5 to TRBJ1-2, with 10 bases identical to TRBD1. This CDR3 comprises 14 residues. CDR1 MNHEY and CDR2 SVGAGI come from the germline V gene. Unmatched junction bases numbered 7, after V lost 5 bases and J lost 7 bases. The DNA for the CDR3 is TGTGCCAGCAGTGGGACAGGGGACGAGAGTGGCTACACCTTC. Translating gives CASSGTGDESGYTF.

The gene calls are TRBV2 and TRBJ2-1, with 8 bases fitting TRBD1. The length of the CDR3 is 16 residues. V lost 1 base to trimming and J lost 9 bases; unmatched junction nucleotides: 11. The V gene's germline CDR1 is SNHLY and CDR2 FYNNEI. CDR3 sequence reads: CASSEGYRDRISEQFF. The DNA of the CDR3 is TGTGCCAGCAGTGAAGGTTACCGGGACAGGATATCTGAGCAGTTCTTC.

This clone was observed a handful of times. The CDR3 sequence: CASSAGQNTEAFF. The CDR3 DNA is TGTGCCAGCAGTGCCGGACAGAACACTGAAGCTTTCTTT. The chain has TRBV6-1 and TRBJ1-1; the D gene is possibly TRBD1 (5 bases). CDR3 length equals 13 residues. Trimming pared 4 bases from V and 1 base from J, leaving 7 bases between. Germline lookup yields CDR1 MNHNS and CDR2 SASEGT.

The chain uses TRBV19 and TRBJ2-5; 12 bases fit TRBD1. CDR3 size: 15 residues. Germline CDR1 reads LNHDA; CDR2 reads SQIVND (reference sequence). Trimming at V came to 6 bases and at J to 5 bases, leaving 7 bases not matched to a gene. CDR3 residues: CASSGTGGWSETQYF. CDR3 in DNA: TGTGCCAGTAGCGGGACAGGGGGCTGGTCTGAGACCCAGTACTTC.

J is TRBJ1-1 and V is TRBV23-1; the D is unclear. TRBV23-1 is noted as an ORF with a role that remains uncertain. The CDR3 is made up of 15 amino acids. Deletions cut 5 bases from V and 5 bases from J, with 18 bases between. CDR3 region: CASSSLRGRITEAFF. In nucleotides, the CDR3 is TGCGCCAGCAGTAGCCTCCGGGGAAGGATTACTGAAGCTTTCTTT.

This clone has a handful of counts. J is TRBJ1-2 and V is TRBV6-1; D remains ambiguous. The germline V and J ends were trimmed by 9 bases and 6 bases, with 17 bases remaining between them. This CDR3 is built from 13 residues. The germline CDR1 and CDR2 sequences are MNHNS and SASEGT. DNA of the CDR3: TGTGCCAGTCGGGATCAGATTGCACATGGCTACACCTTC. Its protein is CASRDQIAHGYTF.

J is TRBJ1-3 and V is TRBV5-1; TRBD1 agrees at 7 bases. The CDR3 spans 16 residues. The junction had 6 bases not matched to a gene; V was cut back by 3 bases and J by 0 bases. Germline-derived CDR1 and CDR2 are SGHRS and YFSETQ. CDR3 coding DNA: TGCGCCAGCAGCTCTGCCCCAGGGGGCTCTGGAAACACCATATATTTT. Its translation is CASSSAPGGSGNTIYF.